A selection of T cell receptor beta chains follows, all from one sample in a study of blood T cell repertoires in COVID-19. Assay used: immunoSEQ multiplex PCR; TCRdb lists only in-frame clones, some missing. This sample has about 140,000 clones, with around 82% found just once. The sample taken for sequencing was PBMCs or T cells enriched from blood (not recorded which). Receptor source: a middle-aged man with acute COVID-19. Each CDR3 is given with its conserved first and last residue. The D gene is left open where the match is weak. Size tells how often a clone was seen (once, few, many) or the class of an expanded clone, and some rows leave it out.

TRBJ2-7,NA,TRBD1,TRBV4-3,CASSRRDRGRSGEQYF,TGCGCCAGCAGCCGGCGGGACAGGGGACGGTCAGGCGAGCAGTACTTC
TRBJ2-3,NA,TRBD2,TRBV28,CASQGGIGTDTQYF,TGTGCCAGCCAGGGAGGGATCGGGACAGATACGCAGTATTTT
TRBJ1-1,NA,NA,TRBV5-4,CASSLLRDTEAFF,TGTGCCAGCAGCTTGTTGCGCGACACTGAAGCTTTCTTT
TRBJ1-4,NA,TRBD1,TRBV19,CASSSSGTDEKLFF,TGTGCCAGTAGTTCCTCCGGGACAGATGAAAAACTGTTTTTT
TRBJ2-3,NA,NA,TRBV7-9,CASIPSLTDTQYF,TGTGCCAGCATCCCCTCCCTTACTGATACGCAGTATTTT
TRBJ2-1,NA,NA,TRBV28,CASSPRGGIFNEQFF,TGTGCCAGCAGTCCGAGGGGCGGGATCTTCAATGAGCAGTTCTTC
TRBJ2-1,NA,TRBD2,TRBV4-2,CASSRGGVNEQFF,TGTGCCAGCAGCCGGGGGGGTGTCAATGAGCAGTTCTTC
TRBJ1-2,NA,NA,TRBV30,CAWSVQTPSSGYTF,TGTGCCTGGAGTGTACAGACCCCTAGCAGTGGCTACACCTTC
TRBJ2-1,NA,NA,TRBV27,CASKLDRLYNEQFF,TGTGCCAGCAAACTTGACAGACTCTACAATGAGCAGTTCTTC
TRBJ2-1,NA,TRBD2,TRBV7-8,CASSLAITSGVGEQFF,TGTGCCAGCAGCTTAGCGATTACTAGCGGGGTGGGGGAGCAGTTCTTC
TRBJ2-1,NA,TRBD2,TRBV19,CASSVTSGNEQFF,TGTGCCAGTAGTGTCACTAGCGGCAATGAGCAGTTCTTC
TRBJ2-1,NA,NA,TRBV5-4,CASSSSDHYNEQFF,TGTGCCAGCAGCTCCAGCGACCACTACAATGAGCAGTTCTTC
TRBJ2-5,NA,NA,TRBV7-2,CASSDGQNQETQYF,TGTGCCAGCAGCGATGGACAGAACCAAGAGACCCAGTACTTC
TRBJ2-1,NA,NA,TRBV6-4,CASSREAPGNEQFF,TGTGCCAGCAGCAGGGAGGCGCCTGGCAATGAGCAGTTCTTC
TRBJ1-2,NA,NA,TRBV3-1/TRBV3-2,CASSQQDYGYTF,TGTGCCAGCAGCCAACAGGACTATGGCTACACCTTC
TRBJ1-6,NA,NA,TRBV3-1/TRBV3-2,CASSLGDIHNSPLHF,TGTGCCAGCAGCCTCGGGGACATCCATAATTCACCCCTCCACTTT
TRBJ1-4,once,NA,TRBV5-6,CASSLRAGTNEKLFF,TGTGCCAGCAGCTTGAGGGCAGGGACTAATGAAAAACTGTTTTTT
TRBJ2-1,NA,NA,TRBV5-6,CASSFGAVAYNEQFF,TGTGCCAGCAGCTTTGGCGCGGTGGCCTACAATGAGCAGTTCTTC
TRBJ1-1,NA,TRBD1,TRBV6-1,CASSEIQGGQNTEAFF,TGTGCCAGCAGTGAAATCCAGGGGGGACAGAACACTGAAGCTTTCTTT
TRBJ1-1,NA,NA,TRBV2,CASSENSEAFF,TGTGCCAGCAGTGAGAACAGTGAAGCTTTCTTT
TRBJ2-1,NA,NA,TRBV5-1,CASSSRVFSYNEQFF,TGCGCCAGCAGCTCCCGGGTATTCTCCTACAATGAGCAGTTCTTC
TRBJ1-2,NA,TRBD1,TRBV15,CATSREGDSLSGYTF,TGTGCCACCAGCAGAGAAGGGGACAGCCTATCTGGCTACACCTTC
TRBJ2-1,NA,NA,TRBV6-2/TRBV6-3,CASSYPFEQGRDNEQFF,TGTGCCAGCAGTTACCCCTTTGAGCAGGGAAGGGACAATGAGCAGTTCTTC
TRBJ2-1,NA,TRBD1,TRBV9,CASSQQTGKTYNEQFF,TGTGCCAGCAGCCAACAGACAGGGAAAACCTACAATGAGCAGTTCTTC